This TCR beta chain was documented in a study of cytomegalovirus exposure and HLA in healthy donors. Study-level background: In a previous analysis, nearly 120 million unique TCR beta sequences were found from some 180 million T cells. Regarding the study as a whole: When analyzed later, a missense DCLRE1C variant was found to be linked to TCR beta V- and J-gene trimming.

Both 60 Vbeta primers and 13 Jbeta primers went into the PCR. The data were produced by immunoSEQ multiplex PCR, yet TCRdb's version contains in-frame clones alone and is incomplete. Among around 100,000 clones listed, roughly 70% were seen once. On this clone: Its antigen is not identified.

The CDR3 runs 12 residues. From germline, CDR1 is MNHNS and CDR2 SASEGT. V lost 6 bases and J lost 0, with 4 bases in between. The specimen sequenced was PBMCs. The gene calls are TRBV6-1 and TRBJ2-3; D uncertain. This receptor was identified in a woman aged 25-40 years in good health and CMV-seronegative. DNA of the CDR3: TGTGCCAGCAGGACTAGCACAGATACGCAGTATTTT. The encoded protein is CASRTSTDTQYF.